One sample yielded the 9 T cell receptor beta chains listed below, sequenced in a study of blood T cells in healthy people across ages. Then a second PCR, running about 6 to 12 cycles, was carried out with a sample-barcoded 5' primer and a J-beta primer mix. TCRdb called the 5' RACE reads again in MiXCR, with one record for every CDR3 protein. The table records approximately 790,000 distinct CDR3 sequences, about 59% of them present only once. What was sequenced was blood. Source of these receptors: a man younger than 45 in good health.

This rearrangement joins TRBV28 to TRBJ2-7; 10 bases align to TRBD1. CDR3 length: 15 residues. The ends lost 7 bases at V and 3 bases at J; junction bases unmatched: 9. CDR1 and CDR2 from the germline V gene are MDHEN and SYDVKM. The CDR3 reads CASTLPGQGNYEQYF. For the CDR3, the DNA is TGTGCCAGCACCCTTCCGGGACAGGGGAACTACGAGCAGTACTTC.

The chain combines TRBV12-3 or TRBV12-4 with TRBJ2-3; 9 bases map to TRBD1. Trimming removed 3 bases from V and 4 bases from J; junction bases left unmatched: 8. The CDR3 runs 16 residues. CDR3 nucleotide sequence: TGTGCCAGCAGTTTTTTAGGGACAGGGTTAGCAGATACGCAGTATTTT. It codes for CASSFLGTGLADTQYF.

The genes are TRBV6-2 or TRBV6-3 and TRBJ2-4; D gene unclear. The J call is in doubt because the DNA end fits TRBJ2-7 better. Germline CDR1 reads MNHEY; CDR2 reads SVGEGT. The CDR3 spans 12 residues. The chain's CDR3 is CASSFPQYEQYF. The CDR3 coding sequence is TGTGCCAGCAGCTTCCCCCAGTACGAGCAGTACTTC.

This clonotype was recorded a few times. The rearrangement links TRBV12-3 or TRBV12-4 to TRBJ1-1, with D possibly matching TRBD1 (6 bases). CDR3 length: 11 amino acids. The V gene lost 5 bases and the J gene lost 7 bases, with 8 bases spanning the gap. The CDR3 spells CASSQTGEAFF. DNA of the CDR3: TGTGCCAGCAGTCAGACAGGTGAAGCTTTCTTT.

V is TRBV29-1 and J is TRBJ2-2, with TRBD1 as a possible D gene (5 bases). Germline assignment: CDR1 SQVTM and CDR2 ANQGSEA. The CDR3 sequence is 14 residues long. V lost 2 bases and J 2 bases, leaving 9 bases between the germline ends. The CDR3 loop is CSVELGVNTGELFF. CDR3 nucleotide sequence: TGCAGCGTTGAATTAGGGGTAAACACCGGGGAGCTGTTTTTT.

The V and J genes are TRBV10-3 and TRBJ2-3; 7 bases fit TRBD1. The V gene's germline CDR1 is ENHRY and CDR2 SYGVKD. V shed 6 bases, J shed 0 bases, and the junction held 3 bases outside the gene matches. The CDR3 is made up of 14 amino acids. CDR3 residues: CAIRGTASTDTQYF. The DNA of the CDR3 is TGTGCCATCAGGGGGACAGCTAGCACAGATACGCAGTATTTT.

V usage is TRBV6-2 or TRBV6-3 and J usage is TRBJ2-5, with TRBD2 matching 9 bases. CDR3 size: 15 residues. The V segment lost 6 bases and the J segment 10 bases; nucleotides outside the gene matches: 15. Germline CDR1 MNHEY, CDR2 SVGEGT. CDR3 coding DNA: TGTGCCAGCAGCCGCGGGACTAGCCAACAAGATGGCCAGTACTTC. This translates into CASSRGTSQQDGQYF.

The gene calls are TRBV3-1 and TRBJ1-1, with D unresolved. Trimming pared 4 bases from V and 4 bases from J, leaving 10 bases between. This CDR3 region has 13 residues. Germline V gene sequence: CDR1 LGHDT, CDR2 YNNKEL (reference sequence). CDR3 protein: CASSRRPGTEAFF. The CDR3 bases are TGTGCCAGCAGCCGCAGGCCCGGCACTGAAGCTTTCTTT.

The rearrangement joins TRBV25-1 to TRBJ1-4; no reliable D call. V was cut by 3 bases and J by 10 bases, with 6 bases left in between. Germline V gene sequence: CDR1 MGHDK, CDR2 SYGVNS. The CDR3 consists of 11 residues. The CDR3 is CASSDKAKLFF. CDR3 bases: TGTGCCAGCAGTGACAAGGCAAAACTGTTTTTT.